Following are 2 T cell receptor beta chains from one sample sequenced in a study of monozygotic twins with inflammatory bowel disease. For each CDR3 protein, TCRdb gives one entry from its re-call of the 5' RACE reads, without DNA. This sample's clone table lists some 170,000 distinct CDR3 sequences. The specimen was blood. The receptors derive from a human donor with ulcerative colitis or Crohn's disease, or a healthy co-twin of an affected twin (not recorded which).

V usage is TRBV5-6 and J usage is TRBJ2-1; without DNA, the TCRdb call of TRBD1 cannot be checked. CDR1 is SGHDT and CDR2 is YYEEEE in the germline V gene. This CDR3 is 21 amino acids long. The CDR3 protein is CASSDGTGGRGPRLYYNEQFF.

The chain is built from TRBV11-2 and TRBJ2-4; TCRdb designates TRBD2, a call that cannot be tested without DNA. Looked up from germline, CDR1 is SGHAT and CDR2 is FQNNGV. The CDR3 covers 17 residues. CDR3 region: CASSLRGLAGMKNIQYF.